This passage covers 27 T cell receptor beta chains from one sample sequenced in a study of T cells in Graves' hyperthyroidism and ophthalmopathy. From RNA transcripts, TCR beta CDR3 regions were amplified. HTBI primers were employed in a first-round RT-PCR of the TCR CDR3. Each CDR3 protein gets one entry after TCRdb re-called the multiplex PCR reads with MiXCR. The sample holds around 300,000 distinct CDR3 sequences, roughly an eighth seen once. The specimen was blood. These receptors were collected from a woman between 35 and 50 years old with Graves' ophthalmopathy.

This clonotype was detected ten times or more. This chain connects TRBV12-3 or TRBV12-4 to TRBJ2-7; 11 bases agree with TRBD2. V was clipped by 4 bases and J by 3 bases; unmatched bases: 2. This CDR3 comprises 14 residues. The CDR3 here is CASSSGTSGYEQYF. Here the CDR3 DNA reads TGTGCCAGCAGTTCTGGGACTAGCGGCTACGAGCAGTACTTC.

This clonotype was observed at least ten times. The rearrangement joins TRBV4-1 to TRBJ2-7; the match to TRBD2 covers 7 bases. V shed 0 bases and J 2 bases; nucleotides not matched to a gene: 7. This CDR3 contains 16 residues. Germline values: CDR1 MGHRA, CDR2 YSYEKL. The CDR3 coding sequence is TGCGCCAGCAGCCAAGACGGAGGACTAGGAGCCTACGAGCAGTACTTC. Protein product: CASSQDGGLGAYEQYF.

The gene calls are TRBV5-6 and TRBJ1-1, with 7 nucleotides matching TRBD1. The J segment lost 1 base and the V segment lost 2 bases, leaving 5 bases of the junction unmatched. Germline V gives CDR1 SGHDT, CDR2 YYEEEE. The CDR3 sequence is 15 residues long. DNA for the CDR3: TGTGCCAGCAGCTTATTTGACAGGGAGAACACTGAAGCTTTCTTT. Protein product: CASSLFDRENTEAFF.

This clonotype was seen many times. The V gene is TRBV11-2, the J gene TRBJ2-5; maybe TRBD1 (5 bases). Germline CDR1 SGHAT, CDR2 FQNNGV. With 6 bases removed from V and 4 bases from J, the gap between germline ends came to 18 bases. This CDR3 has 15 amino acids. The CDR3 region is CASRPRQLLRETQYF. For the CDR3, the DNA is TGTGCCAGCAGACCCCGACAGCTCCTTAGAGAGACCCAGTACTTC.

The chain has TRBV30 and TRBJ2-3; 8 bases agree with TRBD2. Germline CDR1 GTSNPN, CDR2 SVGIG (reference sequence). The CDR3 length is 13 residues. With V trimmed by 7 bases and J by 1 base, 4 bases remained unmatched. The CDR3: CAFSLAGTDTQYF. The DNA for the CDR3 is TGTGCCTTTTCACTAGCGGGCACAGATACGCAGTATTTT.

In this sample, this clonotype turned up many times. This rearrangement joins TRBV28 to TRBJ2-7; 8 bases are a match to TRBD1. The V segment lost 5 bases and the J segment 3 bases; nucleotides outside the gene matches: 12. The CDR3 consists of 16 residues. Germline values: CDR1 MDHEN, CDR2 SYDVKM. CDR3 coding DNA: TGTGCCAGCAGTACGCCGGGACAGGTACGAGGCTACGAGCAGTACTTC. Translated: CASSTPGQVRGYEQYF.

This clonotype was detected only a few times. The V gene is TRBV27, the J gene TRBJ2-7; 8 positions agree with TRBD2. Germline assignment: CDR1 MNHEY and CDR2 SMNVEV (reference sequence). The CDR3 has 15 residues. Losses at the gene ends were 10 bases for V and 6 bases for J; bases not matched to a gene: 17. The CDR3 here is CATMKAGAVIGEQYF. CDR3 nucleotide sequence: TGTGCCACCATGAAAGCGGGAGCGGTAATAGGCGAGCAGTACTTC.

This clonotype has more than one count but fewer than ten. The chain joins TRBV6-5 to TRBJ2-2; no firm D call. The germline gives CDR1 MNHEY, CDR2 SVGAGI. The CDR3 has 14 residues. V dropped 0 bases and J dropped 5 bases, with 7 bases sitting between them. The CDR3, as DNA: TGTGCCAGCAGTTACTCGGAAGAAACCGGGGAGCTGTTTTTT. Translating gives CASSYSEETGELFF.

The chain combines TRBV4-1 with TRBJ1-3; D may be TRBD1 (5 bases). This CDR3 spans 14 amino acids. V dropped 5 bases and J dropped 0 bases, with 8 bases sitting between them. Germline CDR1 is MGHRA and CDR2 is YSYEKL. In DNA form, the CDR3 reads TGCGCCAGCAGCTTTGACAGCTCTGGAAACACCATATATTTT. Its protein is CASSFDSSGNTIYF.

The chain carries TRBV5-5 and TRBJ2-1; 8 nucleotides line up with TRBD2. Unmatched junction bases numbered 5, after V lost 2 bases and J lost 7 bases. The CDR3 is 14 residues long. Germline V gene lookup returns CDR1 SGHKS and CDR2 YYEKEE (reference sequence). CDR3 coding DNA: TGTGCCAGCAGCTTAAGACTAGCGCCTAATGAGCAGTTCTTC. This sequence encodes CASSLRLAPNEQFF.

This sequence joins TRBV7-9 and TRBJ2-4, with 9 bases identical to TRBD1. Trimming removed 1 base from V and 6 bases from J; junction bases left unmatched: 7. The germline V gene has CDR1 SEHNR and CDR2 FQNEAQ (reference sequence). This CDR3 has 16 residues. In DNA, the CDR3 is TGTGCCAGCAGCTTAGGGGACAGGGCCAGCGGAAACATTCAGTACTTC. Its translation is CASSLGDRASGNIQYF.

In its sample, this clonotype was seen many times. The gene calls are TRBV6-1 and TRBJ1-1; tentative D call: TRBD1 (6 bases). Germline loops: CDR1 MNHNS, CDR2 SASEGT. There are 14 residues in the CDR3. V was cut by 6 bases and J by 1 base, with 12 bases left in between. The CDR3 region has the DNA TGTGCCAGCAGCTGGGACACCCAGAACACTGAAGCTTTCTTT. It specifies CASSWDTQNTEAFF.

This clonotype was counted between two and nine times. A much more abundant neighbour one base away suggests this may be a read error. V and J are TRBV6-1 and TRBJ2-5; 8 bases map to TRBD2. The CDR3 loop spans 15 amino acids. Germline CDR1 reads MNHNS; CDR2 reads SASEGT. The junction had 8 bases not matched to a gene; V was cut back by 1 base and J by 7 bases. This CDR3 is CASSEGPGAGGTQYF. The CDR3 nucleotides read TGTGCCAGCAGTGAAGGTCCGGGGGCGGGAGGGACCCAGTACTTC.

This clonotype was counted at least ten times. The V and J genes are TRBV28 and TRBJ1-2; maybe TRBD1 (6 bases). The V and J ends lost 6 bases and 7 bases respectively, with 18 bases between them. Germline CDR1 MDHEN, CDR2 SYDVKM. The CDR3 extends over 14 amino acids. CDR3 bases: TGTGCCAGCAGCCCGGTGGCGGGGGCAAGTGGCTACACCTTC. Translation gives CASSPVAGASGYTF.

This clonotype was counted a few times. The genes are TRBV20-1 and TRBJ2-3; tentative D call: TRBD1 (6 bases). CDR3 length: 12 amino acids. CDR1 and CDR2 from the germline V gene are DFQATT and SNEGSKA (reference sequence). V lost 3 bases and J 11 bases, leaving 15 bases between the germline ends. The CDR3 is CSARDPGQGQYF. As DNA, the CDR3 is TGCAGTGCTAGGGACCCGGGACAAGGGCAGTATTTT.

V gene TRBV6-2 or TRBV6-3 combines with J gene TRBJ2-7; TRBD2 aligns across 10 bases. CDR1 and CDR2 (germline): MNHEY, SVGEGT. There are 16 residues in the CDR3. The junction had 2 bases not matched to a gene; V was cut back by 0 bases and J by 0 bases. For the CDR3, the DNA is TGTGCCAGCAGTTACTCCCGGACTAGCGGCTCCTACGAGCAGTACTTC. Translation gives CASSYSRTSGSYEQYF.

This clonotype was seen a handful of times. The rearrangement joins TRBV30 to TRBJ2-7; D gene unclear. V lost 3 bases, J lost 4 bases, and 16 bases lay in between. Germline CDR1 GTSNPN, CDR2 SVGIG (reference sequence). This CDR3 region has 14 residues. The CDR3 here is CAWRSLGLPYEQYF. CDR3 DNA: TGTGCCTGGAGAAGCTTAGGCCTACCATACGAGCAGTACTTC.

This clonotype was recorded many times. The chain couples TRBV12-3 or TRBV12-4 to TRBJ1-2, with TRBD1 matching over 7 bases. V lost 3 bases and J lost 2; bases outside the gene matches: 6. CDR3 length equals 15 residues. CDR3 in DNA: TGTGCCAGCAGTTTTAGCGGCAGGGGGAACTATGGCTACACCTTC. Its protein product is CASSFSGRGNYGYTF.

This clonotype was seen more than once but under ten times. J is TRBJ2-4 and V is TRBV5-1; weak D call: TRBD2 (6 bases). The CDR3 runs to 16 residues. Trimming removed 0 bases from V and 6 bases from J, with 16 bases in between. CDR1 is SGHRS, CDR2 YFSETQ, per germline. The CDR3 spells CASSLGPAGSINIQYF. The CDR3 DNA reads TGCGCCAGCAGCTTGGGTCCGGCGGGGAGTATAAACATTCAGTACTTC.

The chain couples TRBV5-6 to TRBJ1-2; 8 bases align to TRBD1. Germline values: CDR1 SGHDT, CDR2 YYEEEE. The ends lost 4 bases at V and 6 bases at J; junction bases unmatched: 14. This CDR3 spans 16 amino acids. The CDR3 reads CASSRGTLRQGHGYTF. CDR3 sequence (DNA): TGTGCCAGCAGCCGAGGGACTCTCCGACAGGGGCATGGCTACACCTTC.

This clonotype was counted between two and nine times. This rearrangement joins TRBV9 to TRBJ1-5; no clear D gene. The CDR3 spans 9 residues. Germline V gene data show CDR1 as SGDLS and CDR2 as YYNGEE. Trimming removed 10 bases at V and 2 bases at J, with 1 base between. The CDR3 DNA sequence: TGTGCCGGCAATCAGCCCCAGCATTTT. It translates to CAGNQPQHF. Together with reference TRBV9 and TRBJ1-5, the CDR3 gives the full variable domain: DSGVTQTPKHLITATGQRVTLRCSPRSGDLSVYWYQQSLDQGLQFLIQYYNGEERAKGNILERFSAQQFPDLHSELNLSSLELGDSALYFCAGNQPQHFGDGTRLSIL.

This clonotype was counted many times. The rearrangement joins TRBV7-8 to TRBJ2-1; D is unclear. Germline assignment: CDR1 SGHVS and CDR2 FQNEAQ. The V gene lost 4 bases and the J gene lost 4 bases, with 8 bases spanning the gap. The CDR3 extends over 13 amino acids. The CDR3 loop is CASSSLGYNEQFF. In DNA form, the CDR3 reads TGTGCCAGCAGCTCGCTCGGTTACAATGAGCAGTTCTTC.

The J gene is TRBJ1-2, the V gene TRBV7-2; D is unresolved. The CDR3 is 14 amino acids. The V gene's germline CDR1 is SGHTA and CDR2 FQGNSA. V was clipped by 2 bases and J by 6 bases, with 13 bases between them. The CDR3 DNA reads TGTGCCAGCAGCTTAATAAGTCAACCCAATGGCTACACCTTC. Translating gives CASSLISQPNGYTF.

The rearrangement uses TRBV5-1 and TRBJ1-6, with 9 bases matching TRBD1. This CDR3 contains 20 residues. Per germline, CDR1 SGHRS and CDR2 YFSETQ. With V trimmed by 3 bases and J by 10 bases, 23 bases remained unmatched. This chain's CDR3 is CASSYAGTGPGQGNQSPLHF. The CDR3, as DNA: TGCGCCAGCAGCTACGCCGGGACAGGTCCGGGACAGGGAAATCAATCACCCCTCCACTTT.

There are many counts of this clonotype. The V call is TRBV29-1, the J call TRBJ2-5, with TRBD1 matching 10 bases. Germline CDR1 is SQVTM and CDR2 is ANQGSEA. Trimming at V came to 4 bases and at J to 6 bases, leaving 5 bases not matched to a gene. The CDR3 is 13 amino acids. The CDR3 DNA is TGCAGCGTTGCGGGACAGGGGAGGAAGACCCAGTACTTC. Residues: CSVAGQGRKTQYF.

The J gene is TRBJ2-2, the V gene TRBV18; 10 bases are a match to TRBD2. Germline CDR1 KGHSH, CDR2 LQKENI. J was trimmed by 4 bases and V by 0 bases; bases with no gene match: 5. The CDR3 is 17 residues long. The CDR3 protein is CASSPPTLAGFTGELFF. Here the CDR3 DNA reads TGTGCCAGCTCACCACCGACACTAGCGGGGTTCACCGGGGAGCTGTTTTTT.

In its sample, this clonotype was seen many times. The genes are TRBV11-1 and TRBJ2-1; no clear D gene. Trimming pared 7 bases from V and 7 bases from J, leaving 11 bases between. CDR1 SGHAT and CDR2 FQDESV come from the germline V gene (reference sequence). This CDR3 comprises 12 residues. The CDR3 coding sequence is TGTGCCAGCAACTTGGATGGGAATGAGCAGTTCTTC. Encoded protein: CASNLDGNEQFF.